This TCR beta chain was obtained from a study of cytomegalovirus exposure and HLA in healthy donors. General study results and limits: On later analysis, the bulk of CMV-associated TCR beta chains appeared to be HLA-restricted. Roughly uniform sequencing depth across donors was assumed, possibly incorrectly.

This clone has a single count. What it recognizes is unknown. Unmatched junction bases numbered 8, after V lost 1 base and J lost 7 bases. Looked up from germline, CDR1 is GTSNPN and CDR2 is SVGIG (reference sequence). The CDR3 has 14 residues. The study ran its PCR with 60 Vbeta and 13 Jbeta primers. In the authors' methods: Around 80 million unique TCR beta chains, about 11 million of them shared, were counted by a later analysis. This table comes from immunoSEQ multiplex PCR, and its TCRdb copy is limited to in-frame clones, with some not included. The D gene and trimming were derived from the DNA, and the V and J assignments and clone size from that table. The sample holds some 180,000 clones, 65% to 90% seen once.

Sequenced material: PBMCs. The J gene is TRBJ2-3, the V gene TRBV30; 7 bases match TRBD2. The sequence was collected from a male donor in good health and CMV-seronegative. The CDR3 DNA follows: TGTGCCTGGAGTGCCGGGGGGATAAGTTATACGCAGTATTTT. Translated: CAWSAGGISYTQYF.